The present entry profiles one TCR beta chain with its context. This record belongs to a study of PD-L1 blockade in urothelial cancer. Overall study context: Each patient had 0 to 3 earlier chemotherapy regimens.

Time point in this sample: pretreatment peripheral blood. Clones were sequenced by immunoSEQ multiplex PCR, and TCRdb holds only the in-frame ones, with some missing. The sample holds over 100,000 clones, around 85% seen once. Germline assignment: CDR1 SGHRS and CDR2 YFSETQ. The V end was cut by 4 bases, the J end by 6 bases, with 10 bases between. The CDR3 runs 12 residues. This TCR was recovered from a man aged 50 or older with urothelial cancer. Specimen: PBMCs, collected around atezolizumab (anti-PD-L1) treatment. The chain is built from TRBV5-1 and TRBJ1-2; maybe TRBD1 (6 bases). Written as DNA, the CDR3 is TGCGCCAGCAGCCCCCACAGGGATGGCTACACCTTC. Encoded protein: CASSPHRDGYTF.